This T cell receptor beta chain is drawn from a study of radiotherapy plus CTLA-4 blockade in lung cancer. In the case of this clone: The antigen remains undetermined.

Study conclusions and caveats: Clones derived from tumor TCRs expanded in blood after radiotherapy plus ipilimumab.

Profiling relied on immunoSEQ multiplex PCR, and the TCRdb table lists in-frame clones only, not all of them. The sample includes more than 90,000 clones, around 88% of them seen just once. The germline gives CDR1 SEHNR, CDR2 FQNEAQ (reference sequence). V was clipped by 5 bases and J by 6 bases, with 17 bases between them. The CDR3 spans 14 residues. It was focal radiation plus CTLA-4 blockade with ipilimumab that patients with chemo-refractory metastatic non-small-cell lung cancer received. The chain links TRBV7-9 to TRBJ2-7, with D maybe TRBD2 (6 bases). Sequencing used peripheral blood, obtained from a patient treated with radiotherapy plus ipilimumab. The source is a human donor with non-small cell lung cancer that progressed on radiotherapy plus ipilimumab. CDR3 in amino acids: CASSTGTLLGEQYF. The CDR3 region has the DNA TGTGCCAGCAGCACCGGGACTCTTCTAGGCGAGCAGTACTTC.